The T cell receptor (beta chain) described here comes from a study of regulatory T cells in long-lasting Graves disease. TCR beta libraries were built with iRepertoire HTBI primers and Arm-PCR of CDR3 regions. TCRdb fed the multiplex PCR reads into MiXCR, producing one record per CDR3 protein. The table has 500,000 or so distinct CDR3 sequences, approximately 15% seen once. This clonotype was detected ten times or more. CDR1 MDHEN and CDR2 SYDVKM come from the germline V gene. The CDR3 spans 16 residues. Trimming stripped 6 bases from V and 0 bases from J, with 14 bases between. Sample time point: newly diagnosed GD, antithyroid drugs for less than 3 months. The TCR library used RNA extracted from PBMCs. Blood from the periphery, approximately 8.5 milliliters in all, was drawn into EDTA tubes. The sample also formed part of further work on T cells in Graves' hyperthyroidism and ophthalmopathy. This second study notes: Ophthalmopathy prediction by the model preceded onset by a median about 6 months.

The chain is built from TRBV28 and TRBJ2-2, with D hard to call. The sequence derives from a woman between 50 and 59 years old with Graves disease. The material was peripheral blood mononuclear cells (PBMCs), obtained at new diagnosis, from a patient treated with antithyroid drugs. Written as DNA, the CDR3 is TGTGCCAGCAGATCCGAGTCTCACCCGAACACCGGGGAGCTGTTTTTT. This sequence encodes CASRSESHPNTGELFF.